Listed below are T cell receptor beta chains from one sample, sequenced in a study of breast tumors, draining lymph nodes, adjacent tissues. TCRdb fed the multiplex PCR reads into MiXCR, producing one record per CDR3 protein. The repertoire includes 200,000 to 250,000 distinct CDR3 sequences, under 35% of them detected once, and over 3.5% sits in the top ten. The specimen was axillary lymph node tissue. These receptors all stem from a female donor with breast cancer. Some clones in this sample may be carry-over from other donors' samples. Both conserved end residues are part of each CDR3. Fields, in order: CDR3 protein, CDR3 DNA, V gene, clone size, D gene, J gene. A D gene is named only where the DNA matches it firmly. Expanded clones are given a class, and other clones once, few, many or no size at all.

CASSLEGSGQETQYF	TGTGCCAGCAGCTTAGAGGGCAGCGGTCAAGAGACCCAGTACTTC	TRBV7-9	many	-	TRBJ2-5
CASSRGTNQPQHF	TGTGCCAGCAGTAGGGGTACGAATCAGCCCCAGCATTTT	TRBV7-9	many	-	TRBJ1-5
CASSLSKGQNYGYPF	TGTGCCAGCAGCTTGTCTAAGGGGCAGAACTATGGCTACCCCTTC	TRBV7-9	many	-	TRBJ1-2
CSASERQQGNTGELFF	TGCAGTGCTAGTGAGAGACAACAGGGAAACACCGGGGAGCTGTTTTTT	TRBV20-1	-	-	TRBJ2-2
CATSDEGNTEAFF	TGTGCCACCAGTGATGAGGGGAACACTGAAGCTTTCTTT	TRBV24-1	few	-	TRBJ1-1
CASSPSGRLSYEQYF	TGTGCCAGCTCCCCGAGCGGGAGGTTGTCCTACGAGCAGTACTTC	TRBV18	many	TRBD2	TRBJ2-7
CASSFGSTHNEQFF	TGTGCCAGCAGCTTTGGATCGACCCACAATGAGCAGTTCTTC	TRBV7-6	many	-	TRBJ2-1
CASSLETFHEAFF	TGCGCCAGCAGCTTGGAAACATTTCATGAAGCTTTCTTT	TRBV5-1	-	-	TRBJ1-1
CASTWDREPEAFF	TGTGCCAGTACTTGGGACAGGGAGCCTGAAGCTTTCTTT	TRBV19	many	TRBD1	TRBJ1-1
CASSLLIGTSGSEQFF	TGTGCCAGCAGTTTATTGATCGGGACTAGCGGGTCCGAGCAGTTCTTC	TRBV28	-	TRBD2	TRBJ2-1
CASSYLRDSYYEQYF	TGTGCCAGCAGTTACTTACGAGACTCCTACTACGAGCAGTACTTC	TRBV6-5	-	-	TRBJ2-7
CAIKQAEYEQYF	TGTGCCATCAAACAGGCAGAATACGAGCAGTACTTC	TRBV10-3	-	-	TRBJ2-7
CASTPFEGVGYTF	TGTGCCAGCACCCCGTTCGAGGGGGTAGGCTACACCTTC	TRBV6-2/TRBV6-3	-	-	TRBJ1-2
CASSQGWGEWETQYF	TGCGCCAGCAGCCAAGGGTGGGGGGAGTGGGAGACCCAGTACTTC	TRBV4-1	-	-	TRBJ2-5
CASSLNPGVSYNSPLHF	TGTGCCAGCAGCTTAAACCCAGGGGTCTCCTATAATTCACCCCTCCACTTT	TRBV7-9	many	-	TRBJ1-6
CASRPGPNYGYTF	TGTGCCAGCCGGCCAGGACCTAACTATGGCTACACCTTC	TRBV6-6	few	-	TRBJ1-2
CASRAGHLNSPLHF	TGTGCCAGTCGTGCGGGACACCTTAATTCACCCCTCCACTTT	TRBV7-3	many	-	TRBJ1-6
CATWTGKGVNYGYTF	TGTGCCACATGGACAGGGAAGGGCGTGAACTATGGCTACACCTTC	TRBV2	many	TRBD1	TRBJ1-2
CASRNRVLSGELFF	TGTGCCAGCAGAAACAGGGTATTGTCCGGGGAGCTGTTTTTT	TRBV2	many	-	TRBJ2-2
CASNHRRLDNEQFF	TGTGCCAGCAACCACCGCAGGTTAGACAATGAGCAGTTCTTC	TRBV12-3/TRBV12-4	many	-	TRBJ2-1
CASSQRTGTQPQHF	TGTGCCAGCAGCCAGCGAACAGGGACCCAGCCCCAGCATTTT	TRBV3-1	few	-	TRBJ1-5
CSVGKIMNTEAFF	TGCAGCGTTGGAAAGATAATGAACACTGAAGCTTTCTTT	TRBV29-1	-	-	TRBJ1-1